This entry features one T cell receptor beta chain sequence. Its antigen is currently unknown. The CDR3 is 18 residues long. V lost 7 bases to trimming and J lost 0 bases; unmatched junction nucleotides: 17. Germline V gene sequence: CDR1 SGDLS, CDR2 YYNGEE. This entry comes from a study of T cells in Graves' hyperthyroidism and ophthalmopathy. Study-level background: Before any treatment, at initial diagnosis, peripheral blood was collected. General study results and limits: Model output signaled ophthalmopathy a median roughly six months ahead of onset. Blood also carried most thyroid clonotypes expanded above 0.001.

Regions amplified from RNA transcripts were the TCR beta CDR3 regions. The HTBI primer set drove a first-round RT-PCR of the TCR CDR3. From the multiplex PCR reads, TCRdb called clonotypes with MiXCR, one entry per CDR3 protein. The sample consists of some 510,000 distinct CDR3 sequences, around 21% of them appearing once. It was uncontrolled infection, other autoimmune disease, pregnancy or lactation that excluded patients. The chain links TRBV9 to TRBJ1-1, with TRBD1 matching 8 bases. The TCR was taken from a man younger than 30 with Graves' hyperthyroidism. Material for sequencing was blood. The CDR3 coding sequence is TGTGCCAGCCAACCCCGGGGACAGGAGAGCCTTGTGAACACTGAAGCTTTCTTT. Translating it yields CASQPRGQESLVNTEAFF. Based on the CDR3 plus reference TRBV9 and TRBJ1-1, the full variable domain is DSGVTQTPKHLITATGQRVTLRCSPRSGDLSVYWYQQSLDQGLQFLIQYYNGEERAKGNILERFSAQQFPDLHSELNLSSLELGDSALYFCASQPRGQESLVNTEAFFGQGTRLTVV.